Below are 3 T cell receptor beta chains sequenced from a single sample in a study of long-term antiretroviral therapy in people with HIV. Run at survey level, the immunoSEQ assay was version v3.0. TCRdb keeps only in-frame clones here, not all; method: immunoSEQ multiplex PCR. The sample shows roughly 20,000 clones, 86% of them seen only once. Specimen: unsorted PBMCs, collected 0.5 years after starting antiretroviral therapy. The receptors come from a man aged 40-50 years with HIV.

The CDR3 is CAIKRAASTDTQYF. In nucleotides, the CDR3 is TGTGCCATCAAGAGGGCTGCTAGCACAGATACGCAGTATTTT. The genes are TRBV10-3 and TRBJ2-3; tentative D call: TRBD2 (5 bases). The germline V gene encodes CDR1 ENHRY and CDR2 SYGVKD. Between the trimmed V and J ends, which lost 7 bases and 0 bases, there was a span of 11 bases. This CDR3 is 14 amino acids long.

This rearrangement joins TRBV18 to TRBJ1-1; D may be TRBD1 (5 bases). Deletions cut 3 bases from V and 5 bases from J, with 13 bases between. This CDR3 spans 14 amino acids. Germline CDR1 reads KGHSH; CDR2 reads LQKENI. The CDR3 sequence is CASSPNGGGTEAFF. The DNA for the CDR3 is TGTGCCAGCTCACCGAATGGGGGTGGTACTGAAGCTTTCTTT.

The gene calls are TRBV10-3 and TRBJ2-1; 8 bases line up with TRBD2. J lost 4 bases, V lost 7 bases, and 9 bases had no gene match. This CDR3 comprises 15 residues. Germline CDR1 ENHRY, CDR2 SYGVKD. The CDR3 here is CAIKGGPGGYNEQFF. Here the CDR3 DNA reads TGTGCCATCAAGGGGGGGCCGGGAGGGTACAATGAGCAGTTCTTC.